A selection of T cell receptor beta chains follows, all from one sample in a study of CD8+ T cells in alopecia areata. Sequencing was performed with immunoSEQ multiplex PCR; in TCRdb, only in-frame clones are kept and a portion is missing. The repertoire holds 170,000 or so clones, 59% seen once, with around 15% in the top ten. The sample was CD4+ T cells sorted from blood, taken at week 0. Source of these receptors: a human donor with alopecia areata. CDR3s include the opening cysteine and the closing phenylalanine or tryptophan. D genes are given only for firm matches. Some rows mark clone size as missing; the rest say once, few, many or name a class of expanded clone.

CDR3 DNA: TGTGCCAGCACGGCGACAGGCAATTCACCCCTCCACTTT
CDR3 protein: CASTATGNSPLHF
D gene: -
V gene: TRBV11-1
clone size: few
J gene: TRBJ1-6

CDR3 DNA: TGCGCCAGCAGCCAAGATAGGACATTGGTTTCCCGACAGAACTATGGCTACACCTTC
CDR3 protein: CASSQDRTLVSRQNYGYTF
D gene: -
V gene: TRBV4-1
clone size: -
J gene: TRBJ1-2

CDR3 DNA: TGTGCCTGGAGTGTGGCAGGGGGCCACAGCAATCAGCCCCAGCATTTT
CDR3 protein: CAWSVAGGHSNQPQHF
D gene: TRBD1
V gene: TRBV30
clone size: -
J gene: TRBJ1-5

CDR3 DNA: TGTGCCAGCAGTTGGAGGGAAACCGGGGAGACCCAGTACTTC
CDR3 protein: CASSWRETGETQYF
D gene: -
V gene: TRBV5-6
clone size: -
J gene: TRBJ2-5

CDR3 DNA: TGTGCCAGCAGCTCTGGTCAGGGACAGACAGATACGCAGTATTTT
CDR3 protein: CASSSGQGQTDTQYF
D gene: TRBD1
V gene: TRBV5-4
clone size: -
J gene: TRBJ2-3

CDR3 DNA: TGTGCCAGCAGGGCCGTGGCGTACAATGAGCAGTTCTTC
CDR3 protein: CASRAVAYNEQFF
D gene: -
V gene: TRBV2
clone size: -
J gene: TRBJ2-1

CDR3 DNA: TGTGCCTGGAGCCCGGGGAGGTCGATCTACGAGCAGTACTTC
CDR3 protein: CAWSPGRSIYEQYF
D gene: -
V gene: TRBV30
clone size: few
J gene: TRBJ2-7

CDR3 DNA: TGTGCCAGCAGCTTAAGTGGATATACGCAGTATTTT
CDR3 protein: CASSLSGYTQYF
D gene: -
V gene: TRBV7-9
clone size: -
J gene: TRBJ2-3

CDR3 DNA: TGTGCCAGCAGTTACTCTGCACTTGGGGACTATGGCTACACCTTC
CDR3 protein: CASSYSALGDYGYTF
D gene: -
V gene: TRBV6-5
clone size: -
J gene: TRBJ1-2

CDR3 DNA: TGTGCCAGCTCAGGGGTATCAATTGATTCACCCCTCCACTTT
CDR3 protein: CASSGVSIDSPLHF
D gene: -
V gene: TRBV18
clone size: few
J gene: TRBJ1-6

CDR3 DNA: TGCGCCAGCAGCCAACCAGGACAGGGGGCGAGCTACACCTTC
CDR3 protein: CASSQPGQGASYTF
D gene: TRBD1
V gene: TRBV4-1
clone size: -
J gene: TRBJ1-2

CDR3 DNA: TGTGCCAGCGGACAGCATTCCCCCGGGGAGCTGTTTTTT
CDR3 protein: CASGQHSPGELFF
D gene: -
V gene: TRBV2
clone size: -
J gene: TRBJ2-2

CDR3 DNA: TGTGCCAGCAGTGAAATGGGCTTGCCGTTCTTC
CDR3 protein: CASSEMGLPFF
D gene: -
V gene: TRBV6-1
clone size: -
J gene: TRBJ2-1

CDR3 DNA: TGTGCCAGCAGTTTGCCAGGGAAAAAGGATGGCTACACCTTC
CDR3 protein: CASSLPGKKDGYTF
D gene: -
V gene: TRBV6-5
clone size: -
J gene: TRBJ1-2

CDR3 DNA: TGCAGCGTTGTTCCCCCCAATGAGCAGTTCTTC
CDR3 protein: CSVVPPNEQFF
D gene: -
V gene: TRBV29-1
clone size: -
J gene: TRBJ2-1

CDR3 DNA: TGCAGCGTTGAAGATCTGGAGATCTACACCTTC
CDR3 protein: CSVEDLEIYTF
D gene: -
V gene: TRBV29-1
clone size: few
J gene: TRBJ1-2

CDR3 DNA: TGCAGCGTTGTACGGGGAAGAGGCCAAGAGACCCAGTACTTC
CDR3 protein: CSVVRGRGQETQYF
D gene: -
V gene: TRBV29-1
clone size: -
J gene: TRBJ2-5